The entry below describes one T cell receptor (beta chain). Its antigen is unidentified. Distinct nucleotide sequences in the sample also encode this CDR3. This sample was taken from a study of Ad26.COV2.S vaccination and SARS-CoV-2 variants. Study outcomes and limitations: There was reportedly substantial breadth in spike-specific CD8+ and CD4+ T cell responses after vaccination.

CDR3 length: 12 residues. Per the germline V gene, CDR1 is SGHTA and CDR2 is FQGNSA. The V end was cut by 4 bases, the J end by 0 bases, with 2 bases between. The repertoire was sequenced with immunoSEQ multiplex PCR; TCRdb's copy has only in-frame clones and lacks some. The top ten clones hold 3% to 5% of a sample with just over 350,000 clones, 92% of them seen once. V and J are TRBV7-2 and TRBJ2-3; D unresolved. The specimen comprised peripheral blood, sampled after recovery from COVID-19. This TCR came from a human donor who had recovered from COVID-19. The CDR3 is CASSSSTDTQYF. In DNA form, the CDR3 reads TGTGCCAGCAGCTCAAGCACAGATACGCAGTATTTT.